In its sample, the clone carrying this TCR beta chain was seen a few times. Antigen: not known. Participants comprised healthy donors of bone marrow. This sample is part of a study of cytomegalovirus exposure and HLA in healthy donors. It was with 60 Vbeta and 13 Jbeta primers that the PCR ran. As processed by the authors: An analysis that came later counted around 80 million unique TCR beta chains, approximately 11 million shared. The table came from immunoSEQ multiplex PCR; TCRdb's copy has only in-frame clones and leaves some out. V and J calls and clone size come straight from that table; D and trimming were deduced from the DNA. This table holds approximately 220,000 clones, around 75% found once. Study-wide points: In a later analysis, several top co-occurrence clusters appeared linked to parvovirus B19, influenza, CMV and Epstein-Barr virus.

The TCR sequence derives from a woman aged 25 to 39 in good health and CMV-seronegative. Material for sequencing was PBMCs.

In DNA, the CDR3 is TGCGCCAGCAGCTCAAAGGGACAGGACTCACCCCTCCACTTT. Protein: CASSSKGQDSPLHF. The rearrangement joins TRBV5-1 to TRBJ1-6; TRBD1 aligns across 8 bases. Trimming at V came to 3 bases and at J to 10 bases, leaving 6 bases not matched to a gene. CDR1 SGHRS and CDR2 YFSETQ come from the germline V gene. This CDR3 spans 14 amino acids.